These 5 T cell receptor beta chains share one sample of origin, sequenced in a study of PD-1 blockade in classical Hodgkin lymphoma. Time point indicated: cycle 4 day 1 (C4D1), after 5 to 7 weeks of nivolumab. Brentuximab vedotin exposure varied, and every patient relapsed after autologous stem cell transplantation. The table came from immunoSEQ multiplex PCR; TCRdb's copy has only in-frame clones and leaves some out. Among more than 90,000 clones listed, around 80% were seen once. The sample was peripheral blood mononuclear cells (PBMCs), taken before the fourth cycle of nivolumab. The receptors were gathered from a human donor with classical Hodgkin lymphoma.

The J gene is TRBJ2-4, the V gene TRBV30; 9 bases map to TRBD2. The CDR3 contains 15 residues. Germline V lookup: CDR1 GTSNPN, CDR2 SVGIG (reference sequence). The junction had 10 bases not matched to a gene; V was cut back by 6 bases and J by 4 bases. DNA of the CDR3: TGTGCCTGTATAGCGGGGGCCGGCCCTAAAAACATTCAGTACTTC. It specifies CACIAGAGPKNIQYF.

The chain has TRBV28 and TRBJ1-1, with 7 bases identical to TRBD1. The germline V gene encodes CDR1 MDHEN and CDR2 SYDVKM. This CDR3 contains 16 residues. The junction had 15 bases not matched to a gene; V was cut back by 5 bases and J by 6 bases. The DNA of the CDR3 is TGTGCCAGCAGTCCCCTCAATCTTGACAGGGTAGCTGAAGCTTTCTTT. Residues: CASSPLNLDRVAEAFF.

This rearrangement joins TRBV5-1 to TRBJ1-2; TRBD1 matches 7 bases. Germline assignment: CDR1 SGHRS and CDR2 YFSETQ. This CDR3 has 14 amino acids. The trim removed 3 bases at V and 2 bases at J, leaving 4 bases unmatched. DNA of the CDR3: TGCGCCAGCAGCTATTCGACAGGGAACTATGGCTACACCTTC. It yields the protein CASSYSTGNYGYTF. The variable domain in full, with the rest retrieved from reference TRBV5-1 and TRBJ1-2, is KAGVTQTPRYLIKTRGQQVTLSCSPISGHRSVSWYQQTPGQGLQFLFEYFSETQRNKGNFPGRFSGRQFSNSRSEMNVSTLELGDSALYLCASSYSTGNYGYTFGSGTRLTVV.

The V gene is TRBV7-2, the J gene TRBJ2-7; a weak D match, TRBD2 (5 bases). V lost 0 bases, J lost 0 bases, and 9 bases lay in between. Germline V gene sequence: CDR1 SGHTA, CDR2 FQGNSA. The CDR3 covers 15 residues. CDR3 loop: CASSLASGSSYEQYF. The CDR3, as DNA: TGTGCCAGCAGCTTAGCGAGCGGTAGCTCCTACGAGCAGTACTTC. Complete variable domain (other parts from reference TRBV7-2 and TRBJ2-7): GAGVSQSPSNKVTEKGKDVELRCDPISGHTALYWYRQSLGQGLEFLIYFQGNSAPDKSGLPSDRFSAERTGGSVSTLTIQRTQQEDSAVYLCASSLASGSSYEQYFGPGTRLTVT.

J is TRBJ2-6 and V is TRBV7-9; D not resolved. CDR1 is SEHNR and CDR2 is FQNEAQ in the germline V gene (reference sequence). The CDR3 is 14 residues long. The V end was cut by 5 bases, the J end by 3 bases, with 8 bases between. The DNA for the CDR3 is TGTGCCAGCAGCCCCCAAGTTGGGGCCAACGTCCTGACTTTC. It yields the protein CASSPQVGANVLTF.